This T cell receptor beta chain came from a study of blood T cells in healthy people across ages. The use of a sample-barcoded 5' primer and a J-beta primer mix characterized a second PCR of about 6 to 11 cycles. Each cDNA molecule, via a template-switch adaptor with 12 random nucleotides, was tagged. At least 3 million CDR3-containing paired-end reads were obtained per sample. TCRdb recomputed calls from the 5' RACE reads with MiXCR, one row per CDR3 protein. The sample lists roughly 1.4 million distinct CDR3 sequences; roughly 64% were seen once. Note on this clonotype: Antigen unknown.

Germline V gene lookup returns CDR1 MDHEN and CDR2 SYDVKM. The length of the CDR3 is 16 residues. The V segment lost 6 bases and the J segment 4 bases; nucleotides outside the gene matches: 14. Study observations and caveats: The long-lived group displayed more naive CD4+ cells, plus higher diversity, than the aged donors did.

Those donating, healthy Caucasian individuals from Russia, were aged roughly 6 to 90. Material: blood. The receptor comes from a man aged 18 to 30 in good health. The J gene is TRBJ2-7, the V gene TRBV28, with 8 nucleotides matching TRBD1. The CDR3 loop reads CASSLYPHDRGYEQYF. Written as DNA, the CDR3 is TGTGCCAGCAGCCTCTACCCCCACGACAGGGGATACGAGCAGTACTTC.